Below are 2 T cell receptor beta chains sequenced from a single sample in a study of CD8+ T cells in alopecia areata. Treatment of the sample: oral pan-JAK inhibitor, 5-10 mg twice daily. Peripheral blood samples and lesional scalp punch biopsies were obtained from alopecia areata patients. In each case, RNA was isolated and then reverse transcribed into cDNA as the sequencing template. Profiling relied on immunoSEQ multiplex PCR, and the TCRdb table lists in-frame clones only, not all of them. The table includes about 5,900 clones, 50% to 70% detected once. This specimen was skin, taken at approximately week 30, from a patient treated with tofacitinib. The receptors here all came from a human donor with alopecia areata.

This clone is medium-sized in the sample. The rearrangement uses TRBV11-2 and TRBJ2-1; 14 bases agree with TRBD2. V was clipped by 5 bases and J by 7 bases; unmatched bases: 4. The CDR3 is 15 residues long. Germline CDR1 is SGHAT and CDR2 is FQNNGV. The CDR3 sequence is CASSRLAGGPNEQFF. The CDR3 DNA is TGTGCCAGCAGCCGACTAGCGGGGGGGCCAAATGAGCAGTTCTTC.

The chain links TRBV7-2 to TRBJ1-1; 7 nucleotides line up with TRBD1. CDR1 and CDR2 (germline): SGHTA, FQGNSA. The V and J ends lost 4 bases and 5 bases, in that order; junction bases with no gene match: 10. The CDR3 covers 15 residues. This CDR3 reads CASSSLAGGRTEAFF. The CDR3 nucleotides read TGTGCCAGCAGCTCCTTAGCAGGGGGTCGGACTGAAGCTTTCTTT.